The rows below give T cell receptor beta chains drawn from one sample of a study of T cells in Graves' hyperthyroidism and ophthalmopathy. TCRdb independently ran MiXCR on the multiplex PCR reads; one entry per CDR3 protein. The sample includes under 250,000 distinct CDR3 sequences, around 25% of them seen just once. The sample consisted of blood. The receptors derive from a woman aged 40 to 55 with Graves' ophthalmopathy. The CDR3 runs from the conserved cysteine through the conserved F or W. A D gene is named only where the DNA matches it firmly. Some rows mark clone size as missing; the rest say once, few, many or name a class of expanded clone.

clone_size j_call v_call d_call cdr3_aa cdr3_nt
many TRBJ2-7 TRBV7-2 NA CASSLSQSYEQYF TGTGCCAGCAGTCTTTCTCAGTCTTACGAGCAGTACTTC
many TRBJ2-7 TRBV6-5 TRBD1 CASSYTGTGDEQYF TGTGCCAGCAGTTACACGGGGACAGGGGACGAGCAGTACTTC
many TRBJ1-1 TRBV12-3/TRBV12-4 TRBD1 CASSLDQGAKNTEAFF TGTGCCAGCAGTTTAGATCAGGGGGCCAAGAACACTGAAGCTTTCTTT
many TRBJ2-7 TRBV20-1 NA CSADEGRLGTYEQYF TGCAGTGCTGACGAGGGGAGACTAGGGACCTACGAGCAGTACTTC
many TRBJ2-2 TRBV5-4 TRBD2 CASSLAASGSFSGELFF TGTGCCAGCAGCTTGGCCGCTAGCGGGAGTTTCTCCGGGGAGCTGTTTTTT
many TRBJ2-3 TRBV5-6 NA CASSLAGKTDTQYF TGTGCCAGCAGCTTGGCCGGGAAGACAGATACGCAGTATTTT
many TRBJ2-7 TRBV28 NA CASTSFSYEQYF TGTGCCAGCACCTCATTTTCCTACGAGCAGTACTTC
many TRBJ2-7 TRBV28 TRBD2 CASRGAASGRFNEQYF TGTGCCAGCAGGGGGGCGGCTAGCGGGAGGTTCAACGAGCAGTACTTC
NA TRBJ2-5 TRBV11-3 NA CASSPGGVTHQETQYF TGTGCCAGCAGCCCAGGAGGGGTCACGCACCAAGAGACCCAGTACTTC
many TRBJ1-4 TRBV5-1 NA CASSLGRTPSTNEKLFF TGCGCCAGCAGCTTGGGGAGGACACCATCAACTAATGAAAAACTGTTTTTT
NA TRBJ1-1 TRBV10-3 TRBD1 CASMSREPTGSRAFF TGTGCCAGCATGAGTCGGGAACCGACAGGGAGTCGAGCTTTCTTT
many TRBJ1-3 TRBV2 TRBD1 CASSDRGNTIYF TGTGCCAGCAGTGACAGGGGGAACACCATATATTTT
many TRBJ2-2 TRBV20-1 TRBD2 CSARRRLAGVSNTGELFF TGCAGTGCTAGAAGGAGGCTAGCGGGAGTATCGAACACCGGGGAGCTGTTTTTT
NA TRBJ2-7 TRBV6-1 NA CASSSQNTVSYEQYF TGTGCCAGCAGCTCGCAGAATACAGTCTCCTACGAGCAGTACTTC
many TRBJ1-5 TRBV10-2 NA CASSAGLGQPQHF TGCGCCAGCAGTGCTGGGCTCGGACAGCCCCAGCATTTT
few TRBJ1-1 TRBV7-2 NA CASSLSGGAMNTEAFF TGTGCCAGCAGCTTATCGGGGGGCGCGATGAACACTGAAGCTTTCTTT
few TRBJ1-1 TRBV12-3/TRBV12-4 NA CASIATGRRTEAFF TGTGCCAGCATAGCGACAGGCCGGAGGACTGAAGCTTTCTTT
many TRBJ2-5 TRBV7-2 NA CASSSYQETQYF TGTGCCAGCAGCTCCTACCAAGAGACCCAGTACTTC
many TRBJ2-2 TRBV19 NA CASSIVEGLTGELLF TGTGCCAGTAGTATTGTGGAGGGATTAACCGGGGAGCTGCTTTTT
few TRBJ2-5 TRBV7-2 NA CASSHSSLGTQYF TGTGCCAGCAGTCATAGCTCCTTGGGGACCCAGTACTTC
many TRBJ1-6 TRBV11-2 TRBD1 CASSRDRPFSPLHF TGTGCCAGCAGCAGGGACAGGCCCTTTTCACCCCTCCACTTT
many TRBJ1-2 TRBV7-2 NA CASSPYGSSGGYTF TGTGCCAGCAGCCCTTACGGCTCCTCGGGTGGCTACACCTTC
many TRBJ2-2 TRBV24-1 NA CATSDLRGAPGELFF TGTGCCACCAGTGATTTACGGGGAGCCCCCGGGGAGCTGTTTTTT
many TRBJ2-4 TRBV28 NA CASKSGSAKNIQYF TGTGCCAGCAAATCAGGTTCGGCCAAAAACATTCAGTACTTC
many TRBJ1-1 TRBV25-1 TRBD1 CASSERDRATEAFF TGTGCCAGCAGTGAAAGGGACAGGGCCACTGAAGCTTTCTTT
many TRBJ2-7 TRBV19 NA CASSTAGAREQYF TGTGCCAGTAGTACCGCAGGGGCAAGAGAGCAGTACTTC
NA TRBJ1-2 TRBV12-3/TRBV12-4 NA CASSFIGENYGYTF TGTGCCAGCAGTTTTATCGGGGAGAACTATGGCTACACCTTC
NA TRBJ2-7 TRBV28 NA CASTDSTELYF TGTGCCAGCACGGACTCGACGGAGTTGTACTTC
many TRBJ1-1 TRBV11-3 NA CASSSSGPNTEAFF TGTGCCAGCAGCTCAAGTGGCCCGAACACTGAAGCTTTCTTT
NA TRBJ1-5 TRBV18 NA CASSPNRDQPQHF TGTGCCAGCTCGCCTAACAGAGATCAGCCCCAGCATTTT
NA TRBJ1-1 TRBV6-1 NA CASSEGGGFSGVAFF TGTGCCAGCAGTGAAGGCGGAGGGTTCTCCGGGGTAGCTTTCTTT
many TRBJ1-2 TRBV6-1 NA CASSAGPRGAYGYTF TGTGCCAGCAGTGCCGGACCCAGGGGAGCCTATGGCTACACCTTC
many TRBJ2-5 TRBV6-1 NA CASSAGGAKTQYF TGTGCCAGCAGTGCTGGGGGCGCAAAGACCCAGTACTTC
many TRBJ1-6 TRBV6-1 TRBD1 CASSPIFNDRGAPLHF TGTGCCAGCAGTCCGATCTTTAATGACAGGGGTGCACCCCTCCACTTT
NA TRBJ2-5 TRBV18 NA CASSSTIAMYQETQYF TGTGCCAGCTCATCTACCATCGCCATGTACCAAGAGACCCAGTACTTC
many TRBJ2-7 TRBV20-1 NA CSARVGREPHYEQYF TGCAGTGCTAGAGTCGGGCGGGAACCCCACTACGAGCAGTACTTC
many TRBJ1-2 TRBV5-1 NA CASSLALGQPAGGYTF TGCGCCAGCAGCTTGGCCTTAGGACAGCCAGCTGGTGGCTACACCTTC
many TRBJ2-5 TRBV28 NA CASRTLAETQYF TGTGCCAGCAGAACCCTAGCGGAGACCCAGTACTTC
NA TRBJ1-1 TRBV27 TRBD1 CASSFWDRGRAEAFF TGTGCCAGCAGTTTTTGGGACAGGGGGCGAGCTGAAGCTTTCTTT
many TRBJ2-7 TRBV29-1 TRBD1 CSVLTGEEYEQYF TGCAGCGTCCTGACAGGGGAGGAGTACGAGCAGTACTTC
few TRBJ1-2 TRBV6-1 TRBD1 CASSEAGTGYGYTF TGTGCCAGCAGTGAAGCCGGGACAGGATATGGCTACACCTTC
many TRBJ2-5 TRBV7-3 NA CASSLEGGRQGQETQYF TGTGCCAGCAGCTTAGAGGGGGGTCGGCAGGGGCAAGAGACCCAGTACTTC
many TRBJ1-1 TRBV4-1 NA CATYGDNTEAFF TGCGCCACATACGGGGATAACACTGAAGCTTTCTTT
many TRBJ1-6 TRBV2 TRBD1 CASSYDRVNSPLHF TGTGCCAGCAGTTACGACAGGGTGAATTCACCCCTCCACTTT
many TRBJ1-6 TRBV29-1 NA CSVQTAPNSPLHF TGCAGCGTCCAGACAGCCCCTAATTCACCCCTCCACTTT
many TRBJ2-7 TRBV30 NA CAQGGSSYEQYF TGTGCGCAGGGCGGTAGCTCCTACGAGCAGTACTTC